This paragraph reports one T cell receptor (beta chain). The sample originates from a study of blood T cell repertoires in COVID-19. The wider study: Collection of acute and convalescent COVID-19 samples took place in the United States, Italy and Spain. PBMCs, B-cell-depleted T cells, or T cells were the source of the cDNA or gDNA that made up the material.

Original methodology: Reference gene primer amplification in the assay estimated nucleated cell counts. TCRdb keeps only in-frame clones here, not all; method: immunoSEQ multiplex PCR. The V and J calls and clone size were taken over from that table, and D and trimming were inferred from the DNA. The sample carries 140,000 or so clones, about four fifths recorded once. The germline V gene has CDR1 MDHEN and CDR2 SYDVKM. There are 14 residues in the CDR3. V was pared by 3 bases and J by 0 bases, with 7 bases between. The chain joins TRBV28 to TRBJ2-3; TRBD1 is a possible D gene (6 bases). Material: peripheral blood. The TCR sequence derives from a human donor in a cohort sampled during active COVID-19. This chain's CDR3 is CASSFTGSTDTQYF. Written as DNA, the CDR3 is TGTGCCAGCAGTTTTACAGGGAGCACAGATACGCAGTATTTT.